The 22 T cell receptor beta chains below were found in one sample sequenced in a study of regulatory dendritic cells for organ transplantation. Their cognate antigens are unknown. Profiled with immunoSEQ multiplex PCR; TCRdb holds only in-frame clones, not every one. Of about 11,000 clones in the sample, over 70% were seen once. CFSE-labeled sorted T cells met regulatory or mature dendritic cells for around 5 days. Sequenced material: memory CD4+ T cells from blood cultured with regulatory dendritic cells. Stated subset: CD45RO+ memory T cells. Source of these receptors: a human donor in good health.

The rearrangement links TRBV2 to TRBJ2-5; TRBD2 matches at 10 bases. V lost 8 bases to trimming and J lost 5 bases; unmatched junction nucleotides: 14. This CDR3 region has 16 residues. Germline CDR1 and CDR2: SNHLY and FYNNEI. The CDR3 nucleotides read TGTGCCAGCGGCGGGGGAGGAGCGGGGGGGCAGGAGACCCAGTACTTC. It is translated as CASGGGGAGGQETQYF.

The rearrangement uses TRBV11-2 and TRBJ1-5; TRBD1 aligns across 7 bases. The germline gives CDR1 SGHAT, CDR2 FQNNGV. Unmatched junction bases numbered 6, after V lost 7 bases and J lost 0 bases. The length of the CDR3 is 15 residues. The CDR3: CASKLGTDSNQPQHF. Here the CDR3 DNA reads TGTGCCAGCAAGTTGGGGACAGATAGCAATCAGCCCCAGCATTTT. Drawing the rest from reference TRBV11-2 and TRBJ1-5, the complete variable domain is EAGVAQSPRYKIIEKRQSVAFWCNPISGHATLYWYQQILGQGPKLLIQFQNNGVVDDSQLPKDRFSAERLKGVDSTLKIQPAKLEDSAVYLCASKLGTDSNQPQHFGDGTRLSIL.

Only a few counts were recorded for this clone. This chain joins TRBV10-1 and TRBJ1-1, with a tentative D call TRBD1 (6 bases). With 3 bases removed from V and 5 bases from J, the gap between germline ends came to 25 bases. The germline V gene encodes CDR1 WNHNN and CDR2 SYGVQD (reference sequence). The length of the CDR3 is 18 residues. CDR3 DNA: TGCGCCAGCAGTGAAAGGGGGGGGGAGAAAGTGGGATTAACTGAAGCTTTCTTT. Encoded protein: CASSERGGEKVGLTEAFF.

This chain uses TRBV10-3 with TRBJ2-5; 7 nucleotides line up with TRBD2. The CDR3 has 18 residues. J lost 0 bases, V lost 6 bases, and 16 bases had no gene match. Germline V CDR1 and CDR2: ENHRY, SYGVKD. CDR3 in DNA: TGTGCCATCAGATTCCGGGACTACCGAACCGCACACCAAGAGACCCAGTACTTC. Translation: CAIRFRDYRTAHQETQYF.

For this clone: At one end, the junction sequence differs from germline, possibly due to a read error. The rearrangement uses TRBV6-5 and TRBJ1-2, with TRBD1 identical over 8 bases. The germline CDR1 and CDR2 sequences are MNHEY and SVGAGI. The length of the CDR3 is 14 residues. The CDR3 loop is CAGSYGDRNYGYTF. As DNA, the CDR3 is TGTGCCGGCAGTTACGGGGACAGGAACTATGGCTACACCTTC.

This clone was recorded a few times. The rearrangement joins TRBV7-8 to TRBJ2-4; TRBD2 might be the D (5 bases). This CDR3 is 12 amino acids long. The V and J ends lost 8 bases and 6 bases respectively, with 11 bases between them. The germline gives CDR1 SGHVS, CDR2 FQNEAQ. The CDR3 loop reads CASASRGNIQYF. DNA for the CDR3: TGTGCCAGCGCTTCCCGGGGAAACATTCAGTACTTC. The variable domain in full, with the rest retrieved from reference TRBV7-8 and TRBJ2-4, is GAGVSQSPRYKVAKRGQDVALRCDPISGHVSLFWYQQALGQGPEFLTYFQNEAQLDKSGLPSDRFFAERPEGSVSTLKIQRTQQEDSAVYLCASASRGNIQYFGAGTRLSVL.

The rearrangement uses TRBV28 and TRBJ2-7; the D is unclear. CDR3 length: 11 residues. The germline gives CDR1 MDHEN, CDR2 SYDVKM. Trimming pared 2 bases from V and 3 bases from J, leaving 2 bases between. CDR3 amino acids: CASSLRYEQYF. CDR3 in DNA: TGTGCCAGCAGTTTACGCTACGAGCAGTACTTC. Based on the CDR3 plus reference TRBV28 and TRBJ2-7, the full variable domain is DVKVTQSSRYLVKRTGEKVFLECVQDMDHENMFWYRQDPGLGLRLIYFSYDVKMKEKGDIPEGYSVSREKKERFSLILESASTNQTSMYLCASSLRYEQYFGPGTRLTVT.

The chain recombines TRBV9 with TRBJ1-6; D perhaps matches TRBD1 (5 bases). The CDR3 has 14 amino acids. Germline CDR1 and CDR2: SGDLS and YYNGEE. Trimming shortened V by 3 bases and J by 7 bases, and 11 bases separated the two germline ends. Written as DNA, the CDR3 is TGTGCCAGCAGCGAAGGGACTCGGAATTCACCCCTCCACTTT. Translated, it gives CASSEGTRNSPLHF.

V gene TRBV5-4 combines with J gene TRBJ2-5; 7 bases match TRBD2. Germline V lookup: CDR1 SGHNT, CDR2 YYREEE (reference sequence). Trimming removed 4 bases from V and 2 bases from J; junction bases left unmatched: 8. CDR3 size: 15 residues. The CDR3 sequence is CASSGYGRAQETQYF. The CDR3 bases are TGTGCCAGCAGCGGCTATGGGAGGGCACAAGAGACCCAGTACTTC.

This clone was found once. The chain recombines TRBV10-3 with TRBJ2-5; TRBD1 aligns across 9 bases. V lost 6 bases and J lost 4; bases outside the gene matches: 6. Germline V gene sequence: CDR1 ENHRY, CDR2 SYGVKD. The CDR3 contains 14 residues. The DNA for the CDR3 is TGTGCCATCAGCACCCGACAGGGGGGAGAGACCCAGTACTTC. It yields the protein CAISTRQGGETQYF.

This clone was found once. V is TRBV5-8 and J is TRBJ2-2; 9 nucleotides line up with TRBD1. Per germline, CDR1 SGHTS and CDR2 YDEGEE. Trimming removed 7 bases from V and 4 bases from J; junction bases left unmatched: 14. This CDR3 has 17 amino acids. The CDR3 nucleotides read TGTGCCAGCGGTTCCCACCCGACAGGGGGTCGCACCGGGGAGCTGTTTTTT. It translates to CASGSHPTGGRTGELFF.

The chain uses TRBV5-1 and TRBJ1-3, with 11 positions matching TRBD1. This CDR3 region has 16 residues. The V segment lost 5 bases and the J segment 0 bases; nucleotides outside the gene matches: 4. CDR1 and CDR2 from the germline V gene are SGHRS and YFSETQ. This CDR3 is CASRSGTGGSGNTIYF. DNA for the CDR3: TGCGCCAGCAGAAGCGGGACAGGGGGCTCTGGAAACACCATATATTTT.

The chain carries TRBV6-6 and TRBJ1-6; D unresolved. Trimming took off 6 bases at V and 8 bases at J, with 8 bases between the two ends. The germline V gene has CDR1 MNHNY and CDR2 SVGAGI (reference sequence). The length of the CDR3 is 12 residues. CDR3 region: CASREGYSPLHF. The DNA for the CDR3 is TGTGCCAGCAGAGAGGGTTATTCACCCCTCCACTTT.

The V and J genes are TRBV19 and TRBJ1-2; D gene ambiguous. This CDR3 is built from 15 residues. V shed 8 bases and J shed 4 bases, with 20 bases lying between them. Germline V gene data show CDR1 as LNHDA and CDR2 as SQIVND (reference sequence). CDR3: CASSTPSTVRYGYTF. DNA for the CDR3: TGTGCCAGTTCCACACCTAGCACGGTCCGCTATGGCTACACCTTC.

This chain uses TRBV5-8 with TRBJ1-6; 9 bases match TRBD1. The CDR3 is 14 residues long. Losses at the gene ends were 4 bases for V and 10 bases for J; bases not matched to a gene: 6. CDR1 is SGHTS and CDR2 is YDEGEE in the germline V gene. The CDR3 DNA sequence: TGTGCCAGCAGCCCGGGACAGGGAGGATCACCCCTCCACTTT. Translation gives CASSPGQGGSPLHF. The whole variable domain, remainder taken from reference TRBV5-8 and TRBJ1-6, is EAGVTQSPTHLIKTRGQQATLRCSPISGHTSVYWYQQALGLGLQFLLWYDEGEERNRGNFPPRFSGRQFPNYSSELNVNALELEDSALYLCASSPGQGGSPLHFGNGTRLTVT.

V is TRBV18 and J is TRBJ2-1, with 10 bases aligning to TRBD2. CDR1 and CDR2 (germline): KGHSH, LQKENI. The CDR3 covers 16 residues. Trimming cost V 6 bases and J 7 bases; bases outside gene matches: 12. The CDR3: CASSSTSGGAANEQFF. The CDR3 nucleotides read TGTGCCAGCTCCTCGACCAGCGGGGGGGCGGCGAATGAGCAGTTCTTC.

This chain connects TRBV6-1 to TRBJ1-1; TRBD1 matches 7 bases. Germline lookup yields CDR1 MNHNS and CDR2 SASEGT. The CDR3 totals 13 residues. With V trimmed by 3 bases and J by 8 bases, 6 bases remained unmatched. The CDR3 reads CASSDPRQGEAFF. The CDR3 DNA is TGTGCCAGCAGTGACCCAAGACAGGGAGAAGCTTTCTTT.

In this sample, this clone turned up a few times. The chain carries TRBV10-2 and TRBJ2-7; perhaps TRBD1 as D (6 bases). V gave up 4 bases and J gave up 0 bases, with 16 bases separating them. Germline values: CDR1 WSHSY, CDR2 SAAADI. CDR3 length: 16 amino acids. CDR3 coding DNA: TGCGCCAGCAGTGCCCCGGAACAGGGCGGCTCCTACGAGCAGTACTTC. Protein sequence: CASSAPEQGGSYEQYF.

This clone was detected once. V gene TRBV11-3 combines with J gene TRBJ2-5; D not resolved. CDR3 length: 14 amino acids. Germline CDR1 and CDR2: SGHNT and YENEEA. Trimming left V 3 bases short and J 0 bases short, with 8 bases between. The CDR3 DNA reads as TGTGCCAGCAGCTTCAGGTTGAACCAAGAGACCCAGTACTTC. It translates to CASSFRLNQETQYF.

CDR3 in amino acids: CASSSWTGGSAEAFF. The CDR3 DNA sequence: TGTGCCAGCAGCTCGTGGACAGGGGGAAGTGCTGAAGCTTTCTTT. The chain is built from TRBV11-2 and TRBJ1-1, with TRBD1 identical over 10 bases. Germline V gene lookup returns CDR1 SGHAT and CDR2 FQNNGV. The CDR3 is made up of 15 amino acids. V shed 4 bases, J shed 6 bases, and the junction held 8 bases outside the gene matches.

V and J are TRBV5-4 and TRBJ2-7, with 9 bases fitting TRBD1. This CDR3 contains 14 residues. The germline V gene has CDR1 SGHNT and CDR2 YYREEE (reference sequence). Trimming removed 4 bases from V and 3 bases from J; junction bases left unmatched: 5. In DNA, the CDR3 is TGTGCCAGCAGCGGAAGACAGGGGGACTACGAGCAGTACTTC. It translates to CASSGRQGDYEQYF.

The chain uses TRBV19 and TRBJ1-5, with 9 bases that match TRBD1. The CDR3 is 15 amino acids. J was trimmed by 6 bases and V by 7 bases; bases with no gene match: 10. CDR1 and CDR2 (germline): LNHDA, SQIVND (reference sequence). This CDR3 reads CASMGGTGLGQPQHF. CDR3 in DNA: TGTGCCAGTATGGGGGGGACAGGGTTGGGTCAGCCCCAGCATTTT.